This is a list of T cell receptor beta chains from one sample in a study of shared clonotypes between healthy human individuals. Clones were read by immunoSEQ multiplex PCR, and TCRdb kept only the in-frame ones, dropping some. This table holds roughly 300,000 clones, around 87% found once. Sequenced sample: memory CD8+ T cells sorted from blood. These TCRs come from a man younger than 35 in good health. CDR3s include the opening cysteine and the closing phenylalanine or tryptophan. A D gene is named only where the DNA matches it firmly. Some rows have no size entry. The others give once, few or many, or a class for an expanded clone.

clone_size	v_call	j_call	d_call	cdr3_nt	cdr3_aa
many	TRBV9	TRBJ1-3	.	TGTGCCAGCAGCAATAACCGGAATGACTCTGGAAACACCATATATTTT	CASSNNRNDSGNTIYF
.	TRBV20-1	TRBJ2-1	.	TGCAGTGCTAGCCTAGGGAATGAGCAGTTCTTC	CSASLGNEQFF
.	TRBV6-6	TRBJ2-7	.	TGTGCCAGCAGTTGGGGCAGTCTGCCCTACGAGCAGTACTTC	CASSWGSLPYEQYF
once	TRBV7-9	TRBJ2-3	.	TGTGCCAGCAGCCTAGTTATGAGTGGCACAGATACGCAGTATTTT	CASSLVMSGTDTQYF
.	TRBV11-2	TRBJ1-2	.	TGTGCCAGCAGCTTAAAAGGGATCGGGTTTCGACATTTCTATGGCTACACCTTC	CASSLKGIGFRHFYGYTF
.	TRBV5-8	TRBJ2-1	TRBD1	TGTGCCAGCAGCGCCCGGGACAGGGCATACAATGAGCAGTTCTTC	CASSARDRAYNEQFF
.	TRBV7-2	TRBJ2-1	.	TGTGCCAGCAGCTTAGGCCCTATCGATTCCTACAATGAGCAGTTCTTC	CASSLGPIDSYNEQFF
.	TRBV30	TRBJ2-2	.	TGTGCCTGGAGCACCGGGGGAGAGATCGGGGAGCTGTTTTTT	CAWSTGGEIGELFF
few	TRBV7-8	TRBJ1-2	.	TGTGCCAGCAGCTCAACGAACATATTGAACTATGGCTACACCTTC	CASSSTNILNYGYTF
.	TRBV28	TRBJ1-6	.	TGTGCCAGCAGTTATGGAGGGTTGGGTTCACCCCTCCACTTT	CASSYGGLGSPLHF
.	TRBV7-2	TRBJ2-3	TRBD2	TGTGCCAGCAGCTTAGGAAGGCGGGGGGGGAGCACAGATACGCAGTATTTT	CASSLGRRGGSTDTQYF
.	TRBV28	TRBJ2-7	TRBD1	TGTGCCAGCAGTTTGACAGGGGGCTACGAGCAGTACTTC	CASSLTGGYEQYF
.	TRBV28	TRBJ2-7	.	TGTGCCAGCAGTTTGTCGGGGGGCGGCAACGAGCAGTACTTC	CASSLSGGGNEQYF
.	TRBV6-6	TRBJ2-3	TRBD2	TGTGCCAGCAGCCTCCCCCTAGCGGAGCTTGGAGATACGCAGTATTTT	CASSLPLAELGDTQYF
.	TRBV4-1	TRBJ2-7	.	TGCGCCAGCAGCCCGTCTCCAGGGGCCCGCGTTGAGCAGTACTTC	CASSPSPGARVEQYF
.	TRBV19	TRBJ2-5	.	TGTGCCAGTAACCCCAAGACCCAGTACTTC	CASNPKTQYF
.	TRBV28	TRBJ2-1	.	TGTGCCAGCAGTATCTACACCGGGACCGAGGAGTTCTTC	CASSIYTGTEEFF
.	TRBV6-5	TRBJ2-5	TRBD1	TGTGCCAGCAGCACGACAGGGTCCCTAGAGACCCAGTACTTC	CASSTTGSLETQYF
.	TRBV7-9	TRBJ1-2	.	TGTGCCAGCAGCTTCCCGACAGGCATCTATGGCTACACCTTC	CASSFPTGIYGYTF
.	TRBV28	TRBJ2-7	TRBD1	TGTGCCAGCAGCCGTCAGCCGGGACAGCACTACGAGCAGTACTTC	CASSRQPGQHYEQYF
.	TRBV18	TRBJ2-3	.	TGTGCCAGCTCACCAACCCCACACGCTAGTGGGAGCACAGATACGCAGTATTTT	CASSPTPHASGSTDTQYF
.	TRBV2	TRBJ1-1	.	TGTGCCAGCATGCAGGGGCCCGGGCTGAACACTGAAGCTTTCTTT	CASMQGPGLNTEAFF
once	TRBV7-7	TRBJ1-4	TRBD1	TGTGCTAGCAGCTTAGATCCTGGACAGGGGGCGCATGAGTTGGATGAAAAACTGTTTTTT	CASSLDPGQGAHELDEKLFF
.	TRBV27	TRBJ2-5	.	TGTGCCAGCAGTTTAGGGGGGATAAGAGGGACCCAGTACTTC	CASSLGGIRGTQYF
few	TRBV29-1	TRBJ1-2	TRBD1	TGCAGCGTGGAGAACAGGGGCGGCTACACCTTC	CSVENRGGYTF
.	TRBV7-9	TRBJ1-2	.	TGTGCCAGCAGCTTTAGGGATGGCTACACCTTC	CASSFRDGYTF
.	TRBV4-1	TRBJ1-5	.	TGCGCCAGCAGCCAAGCTGATCGGCAGCCCCAGCATTTT	CASSQADRQPQHF
.	TRBV30	TRBJ1-1	.	TGTGCCTGGGAAGCAGGAACTCTGAACACTGAAGCTTTCTTT	CAWEAGTLNTEAFF
once	TRBV30	TRBJ2-7	TRBD1	TGTGCCTGGAGTCAACCTCGGACAGGGGGCCAACCCTACGAGCAGTACTTC	CAWSQPRTGGQPYEQYF
once	TRBV2	TRBJ1-4	.	TGTGCCAGCAGTGAATGGCAGACTAATGAAAAACTGTTTTTT	CASSEWQTNEKLFF
.	TRBV29-1	TRBJ1-3	.	TGCAGCGTTTCGGCGCCGGTAGGAAACACCATATATTTT	CSVSAPVGNTIYF
.	TRBV10-2	TRBJ2-7	.	TGCGCCAGCAGTGCGAAAGGGGGGTACGAGCAGTACTTC	CASSAKGGYEQYF
.	TRBV4-1	TRBJ2-3	.	TGCGCCAGCAGCCAAGATATCAGCACAGATACGCAGTATTTT	CASSQDISTDTQYF